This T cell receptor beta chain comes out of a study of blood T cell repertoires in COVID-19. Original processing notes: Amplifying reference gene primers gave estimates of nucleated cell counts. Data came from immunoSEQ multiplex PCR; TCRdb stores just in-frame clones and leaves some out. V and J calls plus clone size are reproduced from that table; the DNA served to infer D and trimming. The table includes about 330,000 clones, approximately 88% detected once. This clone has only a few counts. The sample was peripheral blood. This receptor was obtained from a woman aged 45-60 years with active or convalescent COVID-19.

Here the CDR3 reads CASRPNINMAFF. DNA of the CDR3: TGTGCCAGCAGGCCAAATATAAACATGGCTTTCTTT. The V call is TRBV12-3 or TRBV12-4, the J call TRBJ1-1; D not certain. With 6 bases removed from V and 11 bases from J, the gap between germline ends came to 16 bases. The CDR3 is 12 residues long.